These 12 T cell receptor beta chains were sequenced from one sample in a study of cytomegalovirus exposure and HLA in healthy donors. Vbeta (60) and Jbeta (13) primers were used in the PCR. Clones were sequenced by immunoSEQ multiplex PCR, and TCRdb holds only the in-frame ones, with some missing. The sample consists of fewer than 100,000 clones, around four fifths of them appearing once. Sequencing used PBMCs. The receptor set was obtained from a man aged 40-55 years in good health and CMV-seropositive.

The chain uses TRBV29-1 and TRBJ2-7; TRBD1 aligns across 10 bases. The V gene end was trimmed by 4 bases and the J gene end by 1 base; junction bases not matched to a gene: 10. The CDR3 runs to 16 residues. Germline V CDR1 and CDR2: SQVTM, ANQGSEA. CDR3 sequence reads: CSVGGQGGKNSYEQYF. Here the CDR3 DNA reads TGCAGCGTTGGCGGACAGGGGGGTAAAAATTCCTACGAGCAGTACTTC.

The V gene is TRBV19, the J gene TRBJ2-1; 13 positions agree with TRBD2. This CDR3 comprises 17 residues. CDR1 and CDR2 (germline): LNHDA, SQIVND (reference sequence). Trimming took 5 bases from V and 1 from J; bases not matched to a gene: 5. This chain's CDR3 is CASSPGTSGVSYNEQFF. The CDR3 DNA is TGTGCCAGTAGTCCCGGGACTAGCGGGGTGTCCTACAATGAGCAGTTCTTC.

The CDR3 DNA reads as TGTGCCAGCAGCAGGAACAGGGTCCTGGAGGAGACCCAGTACTTC. Translated, it gives CASSRNRVLEETQYF. The chain couples TRBV11-2 to TRBJ2-5; perhaps TRBD1 as D (6 bases). Germline loops: CDR1 SGHAT, CDR2 FQNNGV. The CDR3 spans 15 residues. V was pared by 5 bases and J by 5 bases, with 18 bases between.

This clone was recorded once. CDR3: CASSQPGTGGFNEQFF. In DNA form, the CDR3 reads TGTGCCAGCAGCCAGCCCGGGACAGGGGGCTTTAATGAGCAGTTCTTC. The chain links TRBV14 to TRBJ2-1, with 12 bases that match TRBD1. The CDR3 has 16 amino acids. In germline, CDR1 is SGHDN, CDR2 FVKESK. Unmatched junction bases numbered 7, after V lost 3 bases and J lost 7 bases. The entire variable domain, with the rest obtained from reference TRBV14 and TRBJ2-1, is as follows: EAGVTQFPSHSVIEKGQTVTLRCDPISGHDNLYWYRRVMGKEIKFLLHFVKESKQDESGMPNNRFLAERTGGTYSTLKVQPAELEDSGVYFCASSQPGTGGFNEQFFGPGTRLTVL.

The CDR3, as DNA: TGTGCCAGCAGCGAAAGCGGACTCTACAATCAGCCCCAGCATTTT. This encodes CASSESGLYNQPQHF. The V gene is TRBV11-2, the J gene TRBJ1-5; D gene unclear. Germline CDR1 SGHAT, CDR2 FQNNGV. The V end lost 5 bases, the J end lost 3 bases, and 14 bases lay between the germline ends. The CDR3 sequence is 15 residues long.

The chain uses TRBV11-2 and TRBJ2-2, with TRBD2 matching 13 bases. The ends lost 0 bases at V and 5 bases at J; junction bases unmatched: 6. The CDR3 runs to 18 residues. Germline CDR1 and CDR2: SGHAT and FQNNGV. The DNA of the CDR3 is TGTGCCAGCAGCTTAGACCCGGGACTAGCGGGACGTACCGGGGAGCTGTTTTTT. Translation: CASSLDPGLAGRTGELFF.

The chain combines TRBV4-2 with TRBJ1-1; no firm D call. There are 14 residues in the CDR3. Germline V lookup: CDR1 LGHNA, CDR2 YNFKEQ. The germline V and J ends were trimmed by 4 bases and 4 bases, with 13 bases remaining between them. Here the CDR3 DNA reads TGTGCCAGCAGCCCCCTCCTCAACGGCACTGAAGCTTTCTTT. Protein product: CASSPLLNGTEAFF.

This clone showed up just a few times. The chain carries TRBV28 and TRBJ1-1; D may be TRBD1 (6 bases). The CDR3 is 13 residues long. Germline-derived CDR1 and CDR2 are MDHEN and SYDVKM. V lost 7 bases and J 5 bases, leaving 14 bases between the germline ends. CDR3 amino acids: CASNLPRGTEAFF. The CDR3 bases are TGTGCCAGCAATCTTCCCAGGGGAACTGAAGCTTTCTTT.

The chain carries TRBV2 and TRBJ1-5; a possible D gene is TRBD1 (5 bases). The CDR3 length is 14 residues. Germline V gene lookup returns CDR1 SNHLY and CDR2 FYNNEI. V lost 6 bases and J lost 1, with 10 bases in between. CDR3: CASSAQGSNQPQHF. CDR3 sequence (DNA): TGTGCCAGCAGCGCGCAGGGAAGCAATCAGCCCCAGCATTTT.

V gene TRBV4-2 combines with J gene TRBJ2-1, with 14 bases matching TRBD2. The V and J ends lost 3 bases and 12 bases, in that order; junction bases with no gene match: 13. CDR1 is LGHNA and CDR2 is YNFKEQ in the germline V gene. This CDR3 has 17 residues. The CDR3 DNA reads as TGTGCCAGCAGCCACGACGCCGGGACTAGCGGGGGTTTTGGGCAGTTCTTC. Translating it yields CASSHDAGTSGGFGQFF.

The gene calls are TRBV4-1 and TRBJ1-4; D might be TRBD1 (6 bases). V shed 1 base and J shed 3 bases, with 9 bases lying between them. This CDR3 region has 15 residues. In germline, CDR1 is MGHRA, CDR2 YSYEKL. The CDR3 region is CASSQVQGSNEKLFF. CDR3 sequence (DNA): TGCGCCAGCAGCCAAGTACAGGGATCTAATGAAAAACTGTTTTTT.

The CDR3 here is CASSSGGGWGTEAFF. The CDR3 nucleotides read TGCGCCAGCAGCTCGGGGGGGGGCTGGGGGACTGAAGCTTTCTTT. The chain joins TRBV5-1 to TRBJ1-1; weak D call: TRBD1 (6 bases). Germline V CDR1 and CDR2: SGHRS, YFSETQ. The CDR3 covers 15 residues. The V and J ends lost 3 bases and 5 bases respectively, with 17 bases between them.